These 18 T cell receptor beta chains were all obtained from the same sample, sequenced in a study of T cells expressing NK-cell markers. No DNA is given; TCRdb re-called the 5' RACE reads and lists each CDR3 protein once. This repertoire comprises roughly 280,000 distinct CDR3 sequences; its ten largest clones make up about 0.4%. Sequencing used blood T cells: a sorted CD56 or NKG2C T cell subset, CD4+ or CD8+ T cells, or bulk PBMC T cells (not recorded which). The receptors derive from a man aged 18 to 35 in good health.

The chain combines TRBV30 with TRBJ2-1; TCRdb calls TRBD2, which cannot be checked without DNA. CDR3 length: 13 residues. The V gene's germline CDR1 is GTSNPN and CDR2 SVGIG (reference sequence). This CDR3 reads CARSSGTYNEQFF.

CDR3 residues: CASSDSNRGQPQHF. The V and J genes are TRBV12-3 or TRBV12-4 and TRBJ1-5; TCRdb picks TRBD1, but there is no DNA to check that call. The CDR3 spans 14 residues.

The chain couples TRBV5-1 to TRBJ1-1; there is no DNA to check the TCRdb D call of TRBD1. Germline V CDR1 and CDR2: SGHRS, YFSETQ. The CDR3 is made up of 13 amino acids. This CDR3 is CASSQETVTEAFF.

This sequence joins TRBV27 and TRBJ2-7; lacking DNA, the TRBD2 call made by TCRdb goes unchecked. CDR1 and CDR2 from the germline V gene are MNHEY and SMNVEV (reference sequence). This CDR3 has 22 residues. Here the CDR3 reads CASSSPGTHSRTSGRISYEQYF.

The gene calls are TRBV10-3 and TRBJ2-5. Germline V gene data show CDR1 as ENHRY and CDR2 as SYGVKD. The CDR3 has 11 amino acids. CDR3 loop: CAISKNETQYF.

The chain has TRBV4-2 and TRBJ2-3; TCRdb's D call of TRBD1 is untestable without DNA. This CDR3 region has 16 residues. From germline, CDR1 is LGHNA and CDR2 YNFKEQ. The CDR3 is CASSQGQVGPTDTQYF.

The genes are TRBV20-1 and TRBJ1-2; the TRBD1 assignment by TCRdb is unverifiable without DNA. CDR3 length equals 13 residues. The V gene's germline CDR1 is DFQATT and CDR2 SNEGSKA (reference sequence). The CDR3 sequence: CSARDPGLHGYTF.

The chain has TRBV6-2 or TRBV6-3 and TRBJ2-1; TCRdb returns TRBD1, unconfirmable since there is no DNA. CDR1 MNHEY and CDR2 SVGEGT come from the germline V gene. This CDR3 has 17 amino acids. The CDR3 here is CASNPLTGTGKVNEQFF.

The V and J genes are TRBV5-1 and TRBJ1-6. This CDR3 region has 14 residues. Per the germline V gene, CDR1 is SGHRS and CDR2 is YFSETQ. CDR3 residues: CASSLITGNSPLHF.

The genes are TRBV11-2 and TRBJ2-1; TCRdb lists TRBD2, though no DNA is available to test this call. Germline V gene data show CDR1 as SGHAT and CDR2 as FQNNGV. The CDR3 contains 17 residues. The CDR3 loop is CASSLEVRTSGMHEQFF.

V gene TRBV6-1 combines with J gene TRBJ2-1; TCRdb's D gene call, TRBD2, goes unchecked for lack of DNA. The CDR3 covers 15 residues. Germline values: CDR1 MNHNS, CDR2 SASEGT. CDR3 sequence reads: CASSRLAGALNEQFF.

The genes are TRBV28 and TRBJ2-1; the TCRdb D gene call, TRBD2, has no DNA to confirm it. CDR3 length equals 14 residues. From germline, CDR1 is MDHEN and CDR2 SYDVKM. CDR3: CASLGGLTYNEQFF.

The rearrangement uses TRBV6-2 or TRBV6-3 and TRBJ2-5; TCRdb's D call of TRBD2 is untestable without DNA. There are 15 residues in the CDR3. Germline CDR1 and CDR2: MNHEY and SVGEGT. This chain's CDR3 is CASSGLAGVKETQYF.

This chain connects TRBV7-8 to TRBJ1-4. Per the germline V gene, CDR1 is SGHVS and CDR2 is FQNEAQ. The CDR3 loop spans 13 amino acids. The CDR3 spells CASSLGSNEKLFF.

The rearrangement links TRBV4-2 to TRBJ2-2; as DNA is missing, the TRBD1 call by TCRdb cannot be tested. There are 16 residues in the CDR3. CDR1 is LGHNA and CDR2 is YNFKEQ in the germline V gene. CDR3 residues: CASSPRVQGDTGELFF.

This chain connects TRBV4-3 to TRBJ2-5; TCRdb reports TRBD1, a call that lacks DNA to check it against. This CDR3 has 15 amino acids. The germline gives CDR1 LGHNA, CDR2 YSLEER. The CDR3 here is CASSHTLAKGQTQYF.

The chain employs TRBV5-1 and TRBJ1-1; no DNA is available, so the TRBD1 call from TCRdb remains unchecked. CDR1 and CDR2 (germline): SGHRS, YFSETQ. The CDR3 consists of 14 residues. The CDR3 region is CASSLSPGATEAFF.

The chain is built from TRBV5-1 and TRBJ2-2; TCRdb designates TRBD1, a call that cannot be tested without DNA. CDR1 is SGHRS and CDR2 is YFSETQ in the germline V gene. The CDR3 is 16 residues long. This CDR3 reads CASSLGTPWNTGELFF.